This passage covers 9 T cell receptor beta chains from one sample sequenced in a study of prognosis after radiotherapy for stage I lung cancer. Amplification of the TCR beta CDR3 (from genomic DNA) was done by two-round multiplex PCR. Specific primers for each TRBV and TRBJ gene were what first-round PCR used. TCRdb used MiXCR to reprocess the multiplex PCR reads, holding one entry per CDR3 protein. The sample lists 45,000 to 60,000 distinct CDR3 sequences, roughly 35% occurring once. The source was PBMCs, collected before or after stereotactic body radiation therapy (not recorded which). The receptors were sampled from a donor at least 50 years old with non-small cell lung cancer.

This clonotype was recorded at least ten times. V and J are TRBV7-9 and TRBJ1-1; tentatively, D is TRBD1 (5 bases). Germline V gene sequence: CDR1 SEHNR, CDR2 FQNEAQ (reference sequence). V lost 1 base and J lost 6, with 21 bases in between. This CDR3 region has 17 residues. The CDR3 bases are TGTGCCAGCAGCTTAGTTTCGTCCGCAGGGTGGCTTTCTGAAGCTTTCTTT. Encoded protein: CASSLVSSAGWLSEAFF.

The chain employs TRBV2 and TRBJ2-1; 9 bases are a match to TRBD1. With 8 bases clipped from V and 4 bases from J, the junction kept 9 bases outside the gene matches. Germline V lookup: CDR1 SNHLY, CDR2 FYNNEI. CDR3 length: 15 amino acids. The CDR3 loop reads CASGDRERIYNEQFF. The CDR3 nucleotides read TGTGCCAGCGGGGACAGGGAGAGGATTTACAATGAGCAGTTCTTC.

This clonotype occurred many times. The genes are TRBV20-1 and TRBJ1-3, with D tentatively TRBD1 (6 bases). V lost 3 bases, J lost 7 bases, and 13 bases lay in between. Germline values: CDR1 DFQATT, CDR2 SNEGSKA (reference sequence). The CDR3 is made up of 13 amino acids. In DNA, the CDR3 is TGCAGTGCTAGGAACAGGGTTGGGAACACCATATATTTT. It yields the protein CSARNRVGNTIYF.

This clonotype was seen at least ten times. The chain joins TRBV5-1 to TRBJ2-3; TRBD2 might be the D (6 bases). V was clipped by 0 bases and J by 5 bases, with 19 bases between them. In germline, CDR1 is SGHRS, CDR2 YFSETQ. This CDR3 has 17 amino acids. CDR3 bases: TGCGCCAGCAGCTTGGTGTCCCCAGGAGGGTGGGGAGATACGCAGTATTTT. Encoded protein: CASSLVSPGGWGDTQYF.

Only a few counts were recorded for this clonotype. A much larger clone differs by one base, so this may be a read error. This chain uses TRBV6-5 with TRBJ1-5; perhaps TRBD1 as D (6 bases). The germline V and J ends were trimmed by 4 bases and 1 base, with 14 bases remaining between them. Germline V gene sequence: CDR1 MNHEY, CDR2 SVGAGI. The CDR3 is 16 amino acids. The CDR3 bases are TGTGCCAGCAGTTCTTACAGGGAGGGGAGCAATCAGCCCCAGCATTTT. Residues: CASSSYREGSNQPQHF.

This clonotype was picked up many times. The chain uses TRBV19 and TRBJ2-7, with 10 nucleotides matching TRBD1. Germline V lookup: CDR1 LNHDA, CDR2 SQIVND (reference sequence). V lost 5 bases to trimming and J lost 5 bases; unmatched junction nucleotides: 3. The CDR3 contains 13 residues. CDR3 in DNA: TGTGCCAGTAGTTTGACAGGGGGCAACGAGCAGTACTTC. Amino acids: CASSLTGGNEQYF.

This clonotype came up many times. V gene TRBV5-6 combines with J gene TRBJ2-7; TRBD2 might be the D (6 bases). V lost 0 bases and J lost 1, with 20 bases in between. The CDR3 is 18 residues long. Germline V gives CDR1 SGHDT, CDR2 YYEEEE. The CDR3 nucleotides read TGTGCCAGCAGCTTGGCTCCGGGACTTGCGAGCCCTTCCTACGAGCAGTACTTC. Translated, it gives CASSLAPGLASPSYEQYF.

In its sample, this clonotype was seen many times. The chain has TRBV29-1 and TRBJ2-3; 11 bases agree with TRBD2. Germline assignment: CDR1 SQVTM and CDR2 ANQGSEA. Unmatched junction bases numbered 14, after V lost 8 bases and J lost 4 bases. The CDR3 totals 16 residues. The CDR3 nucleotides read TGCAGCTCCTCCGGGGTTTCTAGCGGGAGGCCAGATACGCAGTATTTT. Amino acids: CSSSGVSSGRPDTQYF.

In its sample, this clonotype was seen many times. J is TRBJ2-3 and V is TRBV20-1; TRBD2 is a possible D gene (6 bases). With 0 bases removed from V and 10 bases from J, the gap between germline ends came to 17 bases. This CDR3 region has 14 residues. Germline V gene lookup returns CDR1 DFQATT and CDR2 SNEGSKA (reference sequence). This CDR3 is CSAREPSGGEAQYF. The CDR3 nucleotides read TGCAGTGCTAGAGAACCAAGCGGAGGGGAGGCGCAGTATTTT.